This note documents a single T cell receptor (beta chain) sequence. Its specific antigen is unknown. No much larger clone is present one base from it, and per-base qualities are unavailable. Other nucleotide sequences in the sample specify the same CDR3. The data belong to a study of shared clonotypes between healthy human individuals (dated by TCRdb to about 2020). About the full investigation: A few men and two women, aged 18 to 49 years, made up the cohort. To estimate repertoire size and how much clonotypes are shared between individuals, the study performed deep sequencing of blood TCR repertoires from roughly five healthy adults. Libraries were prepared and TCR repertoires were sequenced by different laboratories using diverse techniques, in order to increase sequencing depth and limit assay-specific biases. Each donor's leukapheresis produced roughly between roughly 0.85 and 10 billion PBMCs. For each donor, CD4 naive and CD4 memory were each run on three plates, CD8 naive on two plates, and CD8 memory on one plate. The study at large found these results: When a few donors were compared, the shared fraction of clonotypes was 5% to 6.5% for naive CD4, roughly 3.3% for naive CD8, more than 2% for memory CD4, and roughly 0.43% for memory CD8. Pairwise subsampling led to the expectation that sequencing depth would affect the degree of clonotype sharing among donors. Higher generation probabilities were observed for clonotypes shared by all four sorted-subset donors than for non-shared clonotypes. Even with the large sequencing depth, rarefaction of the sorted-subset datasets indicated that sequencing was incomplete. Larger estimated clonotype richness was generally found for naive subsets than for memory subsets. Sampling was limited to blood, and TCR repertoires in tissue likely differ from TCR repertoires in blood. The small number of donors limited the genetic and exposure-history diversity represented.

Using the deep immunoSEQ assay, multiplex PCR amplified TCR CDR3 regions from genomic DNA. For each cell subset, the extracted genomic DNA was distributed evenly across all wells of several immunoSEQ 96-well plates, and each plate served as one replicate. For sorted subsets, roughly 200 ng of genomic DNA, equivalent to 30,000 or so T cell genomes, went into each replicate PCR. Purified libraries were quantified with a Qubit 3.0 fluorometer, sized on a Bioanalyzer 2100, and re-quantified with the KAPA Library Quantification kit. A separate single-read 150-cycle Illumina NextSeq 550 flow cell was used to sequence each immunoSEQ 96-well plate. The paper's data handling went like this. The immunoSEQ output contained only junctional sequences without quality scores, so filtering could not match that applied to full-length reads. Sequences were annotated with PyIR, a Python wrapper for IgBLAST v1.9, and V/J genes and CDR3 were assigned using IMGT germline references. Any read was removed if the V/J assignment was weak (E-value above 1e-6), the CDR3 was missing, or the read contained stop codons, out-of-frame junctions, or ambiguous translated residues. V3J clonotypes were defined as sequences sharing the same inferred V gene, J gene, and CDR3 amino acid sequence. The percentage overlap between two repertoires was calculated by dividing the number of shared unique clonotypes by the size of the smaller repertoire. Repertoire richness was assessed with RTK rarefaction, the Chao1 estimator, and Recon v2.1 estimates of unobserved clonotypes. Generation probabilities were computed with OLGA for all TCRbeta clonotypes obtained by the gDNA method from several donors. The clones in this table, taken by TCRdb from immuneACCESS, are in-frame only. Not every clone is retained; where verified, under half of the shortfall comes from an unresolved V gene, and the cause of the rest is unknown. Clone size and the V and J calls come from that table; the DNA yielded D and trimming. The sample records 2 million to 3 million clones, roughly 93% of which are singletons. Together, the top ten hold about 0.39% of the sample.

The donors were healthy, HIV-negative adults with no recently reported acute infections or vaccinations. Every donor was a Caucasian adult residing in Nashville, Tennessee, USA. CD4+ T cells were enriched by magnetic negative selection, after which naive cells were positively selected on CD45RA and the negative fraction was taken as the memory subset. Blood was collected by leukapheresis, and PBMCs were isolated by Ficoll-Histopaque density gradient centrifugation and then cryopreserved in liquid nitrogen vapor phase. Analytical flow cytometry was used to check the purity and quantity of every magnetically sorted T cell population. Genomic DNA was isolated from each sorted fraction and quantified by UV absorbance on a Nanodrop 2000c. Reading from cysteine to phenylalanine, the CDR3 counts 14 amino acids. Only the CDR3 region is kept as DNA, spanning 42 bases read in frame from base 1. The V and J ends are trimmed by 0 bases and 4 bases, leaving 10 bases between them. CDR1 SGHDT and CDR2 YYEEEE were looked up in the germline V gene.

The receptor chain draws on TRBV5-6 and TRBJ1-1; a confident D gene designation cannot be given. Specimen: naive CD4+ T cells from PBMCs. The sample's cell subset or site, from its label and the paper: CD45RA+ positively selected. The TCR was taken from a young man in good health. Some clones in this sample may be carry-over from other donors' samples. The CDR3 has the sequence CASSLEGRGTEAFF. The DNA sequence is TGTGCCAGCAGCTTGGAAGGGCGGGGCACTGAAGCTTTCTTT.